This TCR beta chain was captured by sequencing in a study of monozygotic twins with inflammatory bowel disease. Used for each TCR library was roughly 3,500 ng of total RNA. Using the 5' RACE reads, TCRdb records one entry per CDR3 protein without DNA. The sample totals fewer than 400,000 distinct CDR3 sequences. This CDR3 is built from 13 residues. CDR1 is LGHNA, CDR2 YSLEER, per germline. The source material was blood. This chain joins TRBV4-3 and TRBJ1-2. The clonotype was recovered from a human donor with ulcerative colitis or Crohn's disease, or a healthy co-twin of an affected twin (not recorded which). This CDR3 is CASSQVGSFGYTF.